These T cell receptor beta chains were read from a single sample in a study of T cells after somatic rescue of genetic block. TCRdb keeps only in-frame clones here, not all; method: immunoSEQ multiplex PCR. The table includes 68,000 or so clones, around 92% detected once. Input material: peripheral blood mononuclear cells (PBMCs). The receptors were sampled from a middle-aged man. The CDR3 runs from the conserved cysteine through the conserved F or W. The order of the fields is D gene, clone size, J gene, V gene, CDR3 protein, CDR3 DNA. A D gene is named only where the DNA matches it firmly. Part of the rows lack a size; the others show once, few, many or a class for expanded clones.

>TRBD1|NA|TRBJ2-7|TRBV4-1
CASSQDPGQARWQYF
TGCGCCAGCAGCCAAGATCCGGGACAGGCCAGATGGCAGTACTTC
>TRBD1|once|TRBJ1-4|TRBV5-1
CASSKTGGDNEKLFF
TGCGCCAGCTCAAAGACAGGGGGGGATAATGAAAAACTGTTTTTT
>TRBD1|NA|TRBJ1-6|TRBV9
CASSVAGTVNSPLHF
TGTGCCAGCAGCGTAGCAGGGACAGTTAATTCACCCCTCCACTTT
>NA|NA|TRBJ2-3|TRBV5-6
CASSWGPASTDTQYF
TGTGCCAGCAGCTGGGGACCAGCTAGCACAGATACGCAGTATTTT
>NA|NA|TRBJ1-6|TRBV7-9
CASSRDSGSSPLHF
TGTGCCAGCAGCAGGGACTCCGGGAGTTCACCCCTCCACTTT
>TRBD1|NA|TRBJ1-5|TRBV19
CASSISGQGTSQPQHF
TGTGCCAGTAGTATCTCGGGACAGGGGACCAGTCAGCCCCAGCATTTT
>TRBD1|NA|TRBJ1-2|TRBV6-5
CASSRTGGYGYTF
TGTGCCAGCAGTCGGACAGGGGGCTATGGCTACACCTTC
>NA|NA|TRBJ1-4|TRBV9
CASSPSLQANEKLFF
TGTGCCAGCAGCCCCTCTTTGCAGGCTAATGAAAAACTGTTTTTT
>TRBD2|NA|TRBJ2-1|TRBV10-3
CAISEHAQRELYNEQFF
TGTGCCATCAGTGAGCACGCCCAGCGGGAGCTGTACAATGAGCAGTTCTTC
>NA|NA|TRBJ2-2|TRBV28
CASTPWSGTGELFF
TGTGCCAGCACCCCCTGGTCTGGGACTGGGGAGCTGTTTTTT
>TRBD2|NA|TRBJ2-1|TRBV11-2
CASSLGGGSSNNEQFF
TGTGCCAGCAGCTTAGGAGGCGGGAGTTCTAACAATGAGCAGTTCTTC
>NA|NA|TRBJ2-5|TRBV18
CASSPTAWETQYF
TGTGCCAGCTCACCAACAGCTTGGGAGACCCAGTACTTC
>TRBD2|NA|TRBJ2-5|TRBV9
CASSVGGTSGTQETQYF
TGTGCCAGCAGCGTAGGGGGGACTAGCGGGACTCAAGAGACCCAGTACTTC
>NA|NA|TRBJ2-1|TRBV5-1
CASSQEAGANEQFF
TGCGCCAGCAGCCAAGAGGCAGGGGCAAATGAGCAGTTCTTC
>NA|NA|TRBJ1-5|TRBV28
CASSPQVFDQPQHF
TGTGCCAGCAGTCCACAGGTGTTCGATCAGCCCCAGCATTTT
>NA|NA|TRBJ1-5|TRBV19
CASSIGRLPQHF
TGTGCCAGTAGTATAGGTCGTTTGCCCCAGCATTTT
>NA|NA|TRBJ1-6|TRBV6-5
CASTQGDSPLHF
TGTGCCAGCACCCAGGGTGATTCACCCCTCCACTTT
>NA|NA|TRBJ1-1|TRBV7-8
CASSFFRVNTEAFF
TGTGCCAGCAGCTTCTTCAGGGTGAACACTGAAGCTTTCTTT
>TRBD1|NA|TRBJ2-2|TRBV7-6
CASSISGQVGTGELFF
TGTGCCAGCAGCATATCGGGACAGGTCGGCACCGGGGAGCTGTTTTTT
>NA|few|TRBJ1-5|TRBV30
CAWGKAQSNQPQHF
TGTGCCTGGGGTAAGGCCCAGAGCAATCAGCCCCAGCATTTT
>NA|NA|TRBJ2-1|TRBV7-9
CASSFSIEQFF
TGTGCCAGCAGCTTTAGCATTGAGCAGTTCTTC